This TCR beta chain appears in the sequencing data of a study of beta chain features in type 1 diabetes. Study information: Age and gender were similar between patients and healthy donors, as were cell yields. Over all samples combined, fewer than 130,000,000 sorted cells were examined.

This CDR3 spans 15 amino acids. With V trimmed by 4 bases and J by 2 bases, 7 bases remained unmatched. CDR1 is SGHRS, CDR2 YFSETQ, per germline. Sorted CD4+ subsets: naive, central memory, regulatory, stem cell-like memory (CD45RO/CCR7/CD25/CD127/CD95/CD27 panel). The isolated RNA, all of it, was reverse transcribed, so expressed TCRB transcripts were what got sequenced. Data came from immunoSEQ multiplex PCR; TCRdb stores just in-frame clones and leaves some out. The table has around 300,000 clones, around 15% seen once. The rearrangement uses TRBV5-1 and TRBJ2-5; TRBD2 matches at 8 bases. This TCR came from a man aged 25 to 40 in good health. Sequenced sample: central memory CD4+ T cells from blood. CDR3 loop: CASSPISGGQETQYF. In DNA, the CDR3 is TGCGCCAGCAGCCCAATCAGCGGGGGTCAAGAGACCCAGTACTTC.